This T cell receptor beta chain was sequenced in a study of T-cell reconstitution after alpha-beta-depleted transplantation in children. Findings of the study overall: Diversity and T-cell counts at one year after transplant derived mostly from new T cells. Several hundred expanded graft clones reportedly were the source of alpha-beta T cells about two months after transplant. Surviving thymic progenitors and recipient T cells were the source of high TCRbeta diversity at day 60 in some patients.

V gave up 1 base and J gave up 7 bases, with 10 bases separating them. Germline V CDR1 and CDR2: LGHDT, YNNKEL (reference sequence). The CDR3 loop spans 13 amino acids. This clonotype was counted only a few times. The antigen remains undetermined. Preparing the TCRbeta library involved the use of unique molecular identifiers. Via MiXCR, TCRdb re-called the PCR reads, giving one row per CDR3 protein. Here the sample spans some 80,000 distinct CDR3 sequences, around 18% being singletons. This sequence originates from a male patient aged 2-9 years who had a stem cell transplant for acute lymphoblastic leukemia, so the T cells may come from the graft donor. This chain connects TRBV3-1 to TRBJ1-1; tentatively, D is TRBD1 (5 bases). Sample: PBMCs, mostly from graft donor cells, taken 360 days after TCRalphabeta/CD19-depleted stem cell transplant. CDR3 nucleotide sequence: TGTGCCAGCAGCCAAGTCCCGGGGGGTGAAGCTTTCTTT. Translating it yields CASSQVPGGEAFF. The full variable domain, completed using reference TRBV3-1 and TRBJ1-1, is DTAVSQTPKYLVTQMGNDKSIKCEQNLGHDTMYWYKQDSKKFLKIMFSYNNKELIINETVPNRFSPKSPDKAHLNLHINSLELGDSAVYFCASSQVPGGEAFFGQGTRLTVV.